Presented here are 24 T cell receptor beta chains from one specimen sequenced in a study of shared clonotypes between healthy human individuals. Data came from immunoSEQ multiplex PCR; TCRdb stores just in-frame clones and leaves some out. Counted here are around 2.5 million clones, roughly 93% occurring once; the ten biggest clones make up around 0.4%. The source material was naive CD4+ T cells from PBMCs. Noted subset: CD45RA+ positively selected. Receptors were obtained from a man between 18 and 35 years old in good health. Some clones in this sample may be carry-over from other donors' samples.

Points on this clone: The same CDR3 also results from other DNA sequences found in this sample. This chain joins TRBV18 and TRBJ2-2; 7 bases align to TRBD1. Germline CDR1 KGHSH, CDR2 LQKENI. Germline trimming cut 1 base from V and 2 bases from J; bases unmatched to any gene: 4. The CDR3 is 16 amino acids. CDR3 amino acids: CASSPQGALNTGELFF. The CDR3 DNA reads as TGTGCCAGCTCACCACAGGGGGCGCTAAACACCGGGGAGCTGTTTTTT.

The chain has TRBV20-1 and TRBJ2-7; no reliable D call. This CDR3 is built from 11 residues. V dropped 3 bases and J dropped 4 bases, with 7 bases sitting between them. Germline CDR1 DFQATT, CDR2 SNEGSKA (reference sequence). CDR3 nucleotides: TGCAGTGCTAGGGACGTTTACGAGCAGTACTTC. Translated: CSARDVYEQYF.

The chain joins TRBV7-2 to TRBJ2-1; D unresolved. The V end lost 4 bases, the J end lost 3 bases, and 4 bases lay between the germline ends. The CDR3 loop spans 12 amino acids. Germline V CDR1 and CDR2: SGHTA, FQGNSA. The CDR3: CASSSLYNEQFF. CDR3 sequence (DNA): TGTGCCAGCAGCTCCCTCTACAATGAGCAGTTCTTC.

This clone showed up just once. The rearrangement joins TRBV4-2 to TRBJ2-5; TRBD2 aligns across 9 bases. This CDR3 region has 17 residues. After removal of 3 bases from V and 3 bases from J, the junction contained 11 bases not matched to a gene. From germline, CDR1 is LGHNA and CDR2 YNFKEQ. Here the CDR3 reads CASSHSSGVDSEETQYF. The CDR3 DNA is TGTGCCAGCAGCCATTCTAGCGGGGTGGACTCTGAAGAGACCCAGTACTTC.

The chain has TRBV5-1 and TRBJ2-1; TRBD1 aligns across 7 bases. CDR3 length: 16 amino acids. The ends lost 0 bases at V and 7 bases at J; junction bases unmatched: 10. In germline, CDR1 is SGHRS, CDR2 YFSETQ. The CDR3 reads CASSLAPQGPRNEQFF. The CDR3 DNA follows: TGCGCCAGCAGCTTGGCGCCACAGGGGCCGCGAAATGAGCAGTTCTTC.

For the CDR3, the DNA is TGTGCCAGCAGCCAGTATATTAGCGGGAGTCCCCACTCCTACAATGAGCAGTTCTTC. It codes for CASSQYISGSPHSYNEQFF. This chain links TRBV14 with TRBJ2-1, with 9 nucleotides matching TRBD2. V was pared by 3 bases and J by 0 bases, with 12 bases of the junction left unmatched. Germline V gene sequence: CDR1 SGHDN, CDR2 FVKESK. CDR3 length: 19 residues.

A remark on this clone: This sample also contains other DNA sequences that code for the same CDR3. CDR3 DNA: TGTGCCAGCAGCTTGGACAGGGGGCGAGAGCAGTTCTTC. It specifies CASSLDRGREQFF. The genes are TRBV7-2 and TRBJ2-1; 11 nucleotides line up with TRBD1. Germline trimming cut 3 bases from V and 10 bases from J; bases unmatched to any gene: 2. CDR1 is SGHTA, CDR2 FQGNSA, per germline. The CDR3 length is 13 residues.

A remark on this clone: This sample includes further DNA sequences coding for the same CDR3. The rearrangement joins TRBV5-1 to TRBJ1-1; D is undetermined. The germline V gene encodes CDR1 SGHRS and CDR2 YFSETQ. Trimming left V 0 bases short and J 1 base short, with 7 bases between. This CDR3 is built from 14 residues. The CDR3 loop is CASSLGSGNTEAFF. The CDR3 nucleotides are TGCGCCAGCAGCTTGGGGTCGGGGAACACTGAAGCTTTCTTT.

The chain has TRBV28 and TRBJ2-2; 7 bases are a match to TRBD1. The J segment lost 2 bases and the V segment lost 9 bases, leaving 3 bases of the junction unmatched. CDR3 size: 13 residues. Per germline, CDR1 MDHEN and CDR2 SYDVKM. CDR3 sequence: CASRDSNTGELFF. The CDR3 DNA reads as TGTGCCAGTAGGGACAGTAACACCGGGGAGCTGTTTTTT.

V is TRBV7-3 and J is TRBJ2-1; D unclear. This CDR3 region has 15 residues. V was shortened by 5 bases and J by 4 bases, with 15 bases between the two germline ends. Germline V gene data show CDR1 as SGHTA and CDR2 as FQGTGA. The CDR3 region has the DNA TGTGCCAGCAGCCGTAGTTTCGGAGATTACAATGAGCAGTTCTTC. Amino acids: CASSRSFGDYNEQFF.

The chain uses TRBV5-1 and TRBJ2-2; no definite D call. V lost 1 base and J 5 bases, leaving 9 bases between the germline ends. This CDR3 spans 14 amino acids. The germline V gene encodes CDR1 SGHRS and CDR2 YFSETQ. CDR3 protein: CASSLNPSTGELFF. Written as DNA, the CDR3 is TGCGCCAGCAGCTTGAACCCCTCGACCGGGGAGCTGTTTTTT.

The chain has TRBV21-1 and TRBJ2-1; TRBD2 is the table's D call, not checked against the DNA. TRBV21-1 represents a pseudogene. The CDR3 covers 16 residues. The CDR3 DNA is TGTGCCAGCAGCAAAGCCCTAGCCGAGGTTTACAATGAGCAGTTCTTC. Translating it yields CASSKALAEVYNEQFF.

The gene calls are TRBV28 and TRBJ2-1; 7 bases fit TRBD2. Per germline, CDR1 MDHEN and CDR2 SYDVKM. The CDR3 runs 19 residues. J gave up 14 bases and V 6 bases, and 31 bases lay outside the gene matches. The CDR3 region has the DNA TGTGCCAGCAGATCCCTTGACCCCCCGTCGCTGCGGGAGAAGAGGTTAGAGTTCTTC. Translating it yields CASRSLDPPSLREKRLEFF.

V is TRBV5-4 and J is TRBJ2-7; D possibly uses TRBD1 or TRBD2 (5 bases each). The germline V gene has CDR1 SGHNT and CDR2 YYREEE (reference sequence). Trimming shortened V by 4 bases and J by 2 bases, and 13 bases separated the two germline ends. The CDR3 runs to 14 residues. This chain's CDR3 is CASSGAGRAYEQYF. DNA for the CDR3: TGTGCCAGCAGCGGGGCGGGTAGAGCCTACGAGCAGTACTTC.

The chain is built from TRBV10-3 and TRBJ2-1; 7 bases line up with TRBD2. From germline, CDR1 is ENHRY and CDR2 SYGVKD. The CDR3 is 13 residues long. Trimming took 8 bases from V and 3 from J; bases not matched to a gene: 4. The CDR3 nucleotides read TGTGCCATCCAAGCGGGAATCTACAATGAGCAGTTCTTC. This gives the protein CAIQAGIYNEQFF.

V and J are TRBV7-2 and TRBJ1-2; TRBD1 aligns across 7 bases. Germline loops: CDR1 SGHTA, CDR2 FQGNSA. Losses at the gene ends were 3 bases for V and 7 bases for J; bases not matched to a gene: 8. The length of the CDR3 is 14 residues. The CDR3 region is CASSLTGRKGGYTF. The CDR3 DNA follows: TGTGCCAGCAGCTTGACAGGGAGGAAAGGTGGCTACACCTTC.

The genes are TRBV7-9 and TRBJ2-1; D unresolved. The CDR3 is 11 amino acids. Trimming took 5 bases from V and 12 from J, leaving 11 bases between them. Germline CDR1 reads SEHNR; CDR2 reads FQNEAQ (reference sequence). DNA of the CDR3: TGTGCCAGCAGCCCCAGCGAGTGGCAGTTCTTC. It yields the protein CASSPSEWQFF. The full variable domain, in which reference TRBV7-9 and TRBJ2-1 provide the parts outside the CDR3, is DTGVSQNPRHKITKRGQNVTFRCDPISEHNRLYWYRQTLGQGPEFLTYFQNEAQLEKSRLLSDRFSAERPKGSFSTLEIQRTEQGDSAMYLCASSPSEWQFFGPGTRLTVL.

The chain recombines TRBV5-4 with TRBJ1-1; no reliable D call. The CDR3 runs to 14 residues. Per germline, CDR1 SGHNT and CDR2 YYREEE (reference sequence). The V end lost 0 bases, the J end lost 5 bases, and 11 bases lay between the germline ends. The CDR3 spells CASSLAGWATEAFF. CDR3 DNA sequence: TGTGCCAGCAGCTTGGCCGGGTGGGCGACTGAAGCTTTCTTT.

This chain joins TRBV11-2 and TRBJ1-4, with D tentatively TRBD1 (5 bases). This CDR3 is built from 14 residues. Per germline, CDR1 SGHAT and CDR2 FQNNGV. Trimming stripped 8 bases from V and 2 bases from J, with 12 bases between. CDR3 sequence reads: CASFGHRTNEKLFF. In DNA, the CDR3 is TGTGCCAGCTTTGGACACAGGACTAATGAAAAACTGTTTTTT.

This clone was detected once. The chain couples TRBV10-3 to TRBJ2-2; TRBD2 is a possible D gene (5 bases). The CDR3 extends over 19 amino acids. Germline-derived CDR1 and CDR2 are ENHRY and SYGVKD. Trimming shortened V by 0 bases and J by 1 base, and 18 bases separated the two germline ends. The CDR3 protein is CAISESPLTVAGNTGELFF. In nucleotides, the CDR3 is TGTGCCATCAGTGAGTCACCCCTGACGGTCGCGGGGAACACCGGGGAGCTGTTTTTT.

The chain combines TRBV2 with TRBJ2-1; 8 nucleotides agree with TRBD2. Germline lookup yields CDR1 SNHLY and CDR2 FYNNEI. The junction had 2 bases not matched to a gene; V was cut back by 3 bases and J by 10 bases. The CDR3 runs to 12 residues. CDR3 DNA sequence: TGTGCCAGCAGTGACGGACTAGCCGAGCAGTTCTTC. It codes for CASSDGLAEQFF.

The gene calls are TRBV21-1 and TRBJ2-7. TRBV21-1 constitutes a pseudogene. This CDR3 comprises 13 residues. The CDR3 DNA follows: TGTGCCAGCAGCGCCCACCATTGCTACGAGCAGTACTTC. Amino acid sequence: CASSAHHCYEQYF.

The V call is TRBV5-1, the J call TRBJ2-1; D uncertain. V shed 4 bases and J shed 3 bases, with 8 bases lying between them. CDR1 and CDR2 from the germline V gene are SGHRS and YFSETQ. The CDR3 length is 13 residues. In DNA form, the CDR3 reads TGCGCCAGCAGCCCGGACGTCTACAATGAGCAGTTCTTC. The encoded protein is CASSPDVYNEQFF.

This sequence joins TRBV11-3 and TRBJ2-3, with TRBD2 matching 11 bases. This CDR3 region has 17 residues. Germline V lookup: CDR1 SGHNT, CDR2 YENEEA. V trimming: 6 bases; J trimming: 5 bases; junction bases outside the gene matches: 13. CDR3: CASSPGVAGGPGDTQYF. CDR3 DNA sequence: TGTGCCAGCAGTCCGGGGGTAGCGGGAGGGCCTGGAGATACGCAGTATTTT.